This record concerns one T cell receptor (beta chain) sequence. No antigen is known for it. Nothing much larger sits one base from this clone, and base qualities are not available. These data are taken from a study of shared clonotypes between healthy human individuals (dated by TCRdb to 2020 to 2022). Broadly, across the study: The cohort included a few men and a couple of women between 18 and 49 years of age. For each donor, three plates each were used for CD4 naive and CD4 memory, two plates were used for CD8 naive, and one plate was used for CD8 memory. Blood TCR repertoires of five healthy adults were deeply sequenced to estimate repertoire size and the extent of clonotype sharing between individuals. Libraries were prepared and TCR repertoires were sequenced by different laboratories using diverse techniques, in order to increase sequencing depth and limit assay-specific biases. Leukapheresis yielded between about 0.85 and 10 billion PBMCs per donor. Points the paper makes about the study in general: Sampling was limited to blood, and TCR repertoires in tissue likely differ from TCR repertoires in blood. Sharing across four donors was observed for about 4.8% of naive CD4, 3.5% of naive CD8, 2% to 2.5% of memory CD4, and roughly 0.4% of memory CD8 clonotypes. Naive subsets generally had larger estimated clonotype richness than memory subsets did. The genetic and exposure-history diversity represented was limited by the small number of donors. Compared with non-shared clonotypes, the clonotypes found in all four sorted-subset donors had higher generation probabilities. Rarefaction of sorted-subset datasets indicated incomplete sequencing despite the large sequencing depth. Based on pairwise subsampling, the degree of clonotype sharing among donors was expected to be affected by sequencing depth.

From V the trimming removes 4 bases and from J it removes 1 base, while the gene matches leave 23 bases of the junction unaccounted for. From a lookup of the germline V gene, CDR1 and CDR2 are SQVTM and ANQGSEA. From its cysteine to its phenylalanine, the CDR3 spans 20 amino acids. This entry keeps only the CDR3 DNA: 60 bases, framed from base 1. TCR CDR3 regions were amplified from genomic DNA by multiplex PCR using the deep immunoSEQ assay. Extracted genomic DNA from each cell subset was spread evenly across all wells of several immunoSEQ 96-well plates, with each plate serving as a replicate. For sorted subsets, each replicate PCR was loaded with 200 ng genomic DNA, equivalent to some 27,000 T cell genomes. Purified libraries were quantified with a Qubit 3.0 fluorometer, sized on a Bioanalyzer 2100, and re-quantified with the KAPA Library Quantification kit. Every immunoSEQ 96-well plate was sequenced on a separate single-read 150-cycle Illumina NextSeq 550 flow cell. The original pipeline was this. Because the immunoSEQ output held only junctional sequences and lacked quality scores, the filtering could not match the filtering applied to full-length reads. To assign V/J genes and CDR3, sequences were annotated against IMGT germline references using PyIR, a Python wrapper for IgBLAST v1.9. Reads with weak V/J assignments (E-value above 1e-6), missing CDR3, stop codons, out-of-frame junctions, or ambiguous translated residues were removed. V3J clonotypes were defined by identical inferred V gene, J gene, and CDR3 amino acid sequence. Percentage overlap between repertoires was calculated by dividing the number of shared unique clonotypes by the size of the smaller repertoire. Three approaches were used to assess repertoire richness: RTK rarefaction, the Chao1 estimator, and Recon v2.1 estimates of unobserved clonotypes. For all TCRbeta clonotypes obtained by the gDNA method from several donors, generation probabilities were computed with OLGA. The source is immuneACCESS, and TCRdb retained only in-frame sequences with V and J called. Part of the clones is not carried over; for the studies checked, unresolved V genes explain less than half of this, and the remainder is unexplained. The V and J calls and clone size are taken from that table; D and trimming were inferred from the DNA. The sample table shows millions of clones, and approximately 90% are seen once. Over 0.12% of the sample is held by the ten biggest clonotypes.

The donors were healthy, HIV-negative adults with no recently reported acute infections or vaccinations. Every donor was a Caucasian adult residing in Nashville, Tennessee, USA. CD4+ T cells were enriched through magnetic negative selection, after which naive cells were positively selected on CD45RA and the remaining negative fraction served as the memory subset. Blood was collected by leukapheresis, and PBMCs were isolated by Ficoll-Histopaque density gradient centrifugation and then cryopreserved in liquid nitrogen vapor phase. Analytical flow cytometry was used to check the purity and quantity of each magnetically sorted T cell population. Genomic DNA was isolated from every sorted fraction and measured by UV absorbance on a Nanodrop 2000c.

Recombination linked TRBV29-1 to TRBJ2-5; TRBD2 lines up with 8 middle nucleotides. This clonotype was sampled from a man between 18 and 35 years old in good health. Sequenced input: naive CD4+ T cells sorted from blood. The meaning of the sample's cell subset or site label: CD45RA+ positively selected. The sequenced DNA: TGCAGCGTTGCAGGGTGGGTTCGGGGGAGCGGGGGTAACCCCCAAGAGACCCAGTACTTC. The resulting protein is CSVAGWVRGSGGNPQETQYF. The CDR3 plus the reference TRBV29-1 and TRBJ2-5 genes for the other parts give the full variable domain: SAVISQKPSRDICQRGTSLTIQCQVDSQVTMMFWYRQQPGQSLTLIATANQGSEATYESGFVIDKFPISRPNLTFSTLTVSNMSPEDSSIYLCSVAGWVRGSGGNPQETQYFGPGTRLLVL.